Listed below are T cell receptor beta chains from one sample, sequenced in a study of radiotherapy plus CTLA-4 blockade in lung cancer. Sequenced by immunoSEQ multiplex PCR; TCRdb stores in-frame clones only, minus some. Of 51,000 or so clones in the sample, 65% to 85% were seen once. Specimen: peripheral blood, collected from a patient treated with radiotherapy plus ipilimumab. These TCRs come from a human donor with non-small cell lung cancer who had stable disease on radiotherapy plus ipilimumab. The CDR3 runs from the conserved cysteine through the conserved F or W. A D gene is named only where the DNA matches it firmly. Clone size appears in some rows only: once, few, many, or a class for an expanded clone.

>TRBD1|TRBJ2-2|-|TRBV5-8
TGTGCCAGCAGCCGATGGACAGGGGTTAACACCGGGGAGCTGTTTTTT
CASSRWTGVNTGELFF
>TRBD2|TRBJ2-1|-|TRBV7-2
TGTGCCAGCGCGGGGCGGGAGGGGTACAATGAGCAGTTCTTC
CASAGREGYNEQFF
>TRBD1|TRBJ1-2|-|TRBV9
TGTGCCAGCAGCGGACGGACAGGGCCTAACTATGGCTACACCTTC
CASSGRTGPNYGYTF
>TRBD2|TRBJ2-5|-|TRBV5-1
TGCGCCAGCAGCTTGGGTCCAGCGGGGAACCAAGAGACCCAGTACTTC
CASSLGPAGNQETQYF
>-|TRBJ1-2|-|TRBV6-5
TGTGCCAGCAAAGCCCGGACCGCGGCCAACTATGGCTACACCTTC
CASKARTAANYGYTF
>-|TRBJ2-6|few|TRBV12-2
TGTGCAAGTCGCGTTCAACGGACCTCCACACAAAGTCGGGCCAACGTCCTGACTTTC
CASRVQRTSTQSRANVLTF
>TRBD1|TRBJ1-1|-|TRBV9
TGTGCCAGCAGCGTAGCTCCGACGACAGGGTTCGGTATTTCGGGCACTGAAGCTTTCTTT
CASSVAPTTGFGISGTEAFF
>TRBD1|TRBJ1-5|-|TRBV7-6
TGTGCCAGCAGCTTAGCGACGGGGGGATGGACAGGGACAGATCAGCCCCAGCATTTT
CASSLATGGWTGTDQPQHF
>TRBD2|TRBJ2-5|-|TRBV9
TGTGCCAGCAGCCCGACTAGCGGGGGGGAAGAGACCCAGTACTTC
CASSPTSGGEETQYF
>-|TRBJ1-6|few|TRBV28
TGTGCCAGCAGTATAAATTCACCCCTCCACTTT
CASSINSPLHF
>-|TRBJ2-3|-|TRBV19
TGTGCCAGTAGTATAACCTGGGCCCTCTCTTCCACAGATACGCAGTATTTT
CASSITWALSSTDTQYF
>TRBD1|TRBJ1-6|many|TRBV7-6
TGTGCCAGCAGCTTAGGATTGGGGGGACAGAATTCACCCCTCCACTTT
CASSLGLGGQNSPLHF
>-|TRBJ1-1|-|TRBV19
TGTGCCAGTAGTATAGCCCGGACAGTGGCGAACACTGAAGCTTTCTTT
CASSIARTVANTEAFF
>-|TRBJ2-1|-|TRBV5-1
TGCGCCAGCAGCGTACGGACGGACAATGAGCAGTTCTTC
CASSVRTDNEQFF
>-|TRBJ2-1|few|TRBV7-6
TGTGCCAGCAGCCGCATGGAGACGCTGGGGAATGAGCAGTTCTTC
CASSRMETLGNEQFF
>-|TRBJ2-7|few|TRBV11-2
TGTGCCAGCAGCCTGTTAGTAGGGGGCTACGAGCAGTACTTC
CASSLLVGGYEQYF
>-|TRBJ1-2|once|TRBV18
TGTGCCAGCTCAGGGCAGGGATCTAACTATGGCTACACCTTC
CASSGQGSNYGYTF
>-|TRBJ1-1|-|TRBV5-1
TGCGCCAGCAGCTTGGGTTACTCGACATCTAACACTGAAGCTTTCTTT
CASSLGYSTSNTEAFF
>TRBD1|TRBJ1-2|-|TRBV10-3
TGCGCCATCAATGCCGGAGACAGGGGGAATGGCTACACCTTC
CAINAGDRGNGYTF
>TRBD1|TRBJ2-2|-|TRBV11-2
TGTGCCAGCAGCCTCGGGACAGGGGTCCGGGAGCTGTTTTTT
CASSLGTGVRELFF
>-|TRBJ2-3|once|TRBV7-9
TGTGCCAGCAGCCCCTGGTGGGGGGCCACAGATACGCAGTATTTT
CASSPWWGATDTQYF
>-|TRBJ1-5|-|TRBV6-5
TGTGCCAGCAGTGGCTTCAATCAGCCCCAGCATTTT
CASSGFNQPQHF
>TRBD1|TRBJ2-1|once|TRBV5-1
TGCGCCAGCAGCAGAGACAGGGGGTCGAATGAGCAGTTCTTC
CASSRDRGSNEQFF
>-|TRBJ2-2|-|TRBV28
TGTGCCAGCAGGCGGGGTCCCGGGGAGCTGTTTTTT
CASRRGPGELFF
>TRBD1|TRBJ2-3|-|TRBV29-1
TGCAGCGTGGGGACAGAAGATACGCAGTATTTT
CSVGTEDTQYF
>TRBD2|TRBJ2-3|-|TRBV11-3
TGTGCCAGCAGCCTTCAGCGGGGGGGCCTGTCAGATACGCAGTATTTT
CASSLQRGGLSDTQYF
>TRBD1|TRBJ1-1|-|TRBV6-5
TGTGCCAGCAGTTACGACTTATCACAGGGGGCAGCTTTCTTT
CASSYDLSQGAAFF
>-|TRBJ2-1|few|TRBV4-1
TGCGCCAGCAGCCAGGGTCCGGCAGGGAATGAGCAGTTCTTC
CASSQGPAGNEQFF
>TRBD2|TRBJ2-5|once|TRBV6-5
TGTGCCAGCAGTATGACTAGCGGGGGGGCGGAGACCCAGTACTTC
CASSMTSGGAETQYF
>TRBD2|TRBJ2-5|-|TRBV6-1
TGTGCCAGCAGTGAAGACTTAGCGGGCACACAAGAGACCCAGTACTTC
CASSEDLAGTQETQYF
>TRBD1|TRBJ1-4|-|TRBV5-1
TGCGCCAGCAGCCCTCAGGGGGCGCGTGAGGAAAAACTGTTTTTT
CASSPQGAREEKLFF
>-|TRBJ1-6|-|TRBV30
TGTGCCTGGAGTGTCAGGGGAGGGGGTTCACCCCTCCACTTT
CAWSVRGGGSPLHF
>-|TRBJ2-5|-|TRBV18
TGTGCCAGCTCGCCACTAGGCCCACCCCGGGAGACCCAGTACTTC
CASSPLGPPRETQYF
>-|TRBJ1-2|-|TRBV27
TGTGCCAGCAGCATTCAGGGGTATGACGATGGCTACACCTTC
CASSIQGYDDGYTF
>-|TRBJ2-1|-|TRBV18
TGTGCCAGCTCACCCATGACTGCGAGCAGCCACAATGAGCAGTTCTTC
CASSPMTASSHNEQFF
>-|TRBJ2-2|-|TRBV10-1
TGCGCCAGCAGTGAGAACAGCAACACCGGGGAGCTGTTTTTT
CASSENSNTGELFF
>-|TRBJ1-5|-|TRBV10-3
TGTGCCATCAGTGAGTCATCGGGGGCGGGTCAGCCCCAGCATTTT
CAISESSGAGQPQHF
>-|TRBJ2-1|-|TRBV7-3
TGTGCCAGCAGCTCCCTCAGGGGATCCTACAATGAGCAGTTCTTC
CASSSLRGSYNEQFF
>-|TRBJ1-4|-|TRBV6-6
TGTGCCAGCACCACCGGTGACAATTCTAATGAAAAACTGTTTTTT
CASTTGDNSNEKLFF
>-|TRBJ2-5|-|TRBV28
TGTGCCAGCTTAGACCTGGGGGCCTCCCAAGAGACCCAGTACTTC
CASLDLGASQETQYF
>TRBD1|TRBJ2-2|-|TRBV19
TGTGCCAGTATCCGGGACAGGGGTGCCGGGGAGCTGTTTTTT
CASIRDRGAGELFF
>-|TRBJ1-1|few|TRBV5-6
TGTGCCAGCAGACTTACGGTGGTGAACACTGAAGCTTTCTTT
CASRLTVVNTEAFF
>TRBD1|TRBJ1-2|-|TRBV7-8
TGTGCCAGCAGAAAGGACAGGAGCTATGGCTACACCTTC
CASRKDRSYGYTF
>-|TRBJ1-5|-|TRBV7-3
TGTGCCAGCAGCTTAACCGGGGGAATCAATCAGCCCCAGCATTTT
CASSLTGGINQPQHF
>-|TRBJ2-7|-|TRBV27
TGTGCCAGCAGCTATGACAGGTTTGAGCAGTACTTC
CASSYDRFEQYF
>TRBD2|TRBJ2-2|-|TRBV5-4
TGTGCCAGCAGCTCGCAAACAACTAGCGGGGGGGCCACCGGGGAGCTGTTTTTT
CASSSQTTSGGATGELFF
>-|TRBJ1-1|-|TRBV19
TGTGCCAGTAGTCCCCCCCGGGCCTGGTGGAACACTGAAGCTTTCTTT
CASSPPRAWWNTEAFF
>-|TRBJ2-2|-|TRBV5-1
TGCGCCAGCAGCTTGGAACAGGGTAGCGACACCGGGGAGCTGTTTTTT
CASSLEQGSDTGELFF